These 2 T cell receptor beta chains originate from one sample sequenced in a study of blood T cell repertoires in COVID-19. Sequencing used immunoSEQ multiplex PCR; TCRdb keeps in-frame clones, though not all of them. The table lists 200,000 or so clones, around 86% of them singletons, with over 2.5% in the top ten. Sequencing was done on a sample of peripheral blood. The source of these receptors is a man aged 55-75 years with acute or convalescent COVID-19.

This CDR3 reads CAITPARGHDEQYF. CDR3 nucleotide sequence: TGTGCCATCACCCCAGCCAGGGGGCACGACGAGCAGTACTTC. The rearrangement joins TRBV10-3 to TRBJ2-7; 8 nucleotides align to TRBD1. There are 14 residues in the CDR3. V dropped 7 bases and J dropped 5; count of bases not matched to a gene: 10. Germline CDR1 and CDR2: ENHRY and SYGVKD.

CDR3 protein: CASSLSGTSGDEQYF. The CDR3 DNA reads as TGTGCCAGCAGTTTATCCGGGACTAGCGGAGATGAGCAGTACTTC. The gene calls are TRBV28 and TRBJ2-7; 11 nucleotides match TRBD2. V lost 1 base, J lost 7 bases, and 6 bases stayed unmatched. Germline V gene lookup returns CDR1 MDHEN and CDR2 SYDVKM. The CDR3 runs to 15 residues. The whole variable domain, filled in from reference TRBV28 and TRBJ2-7, reads DVKVTQSSRYLVKRTGEKVFLECVQDMDHENMFWYRQDPGLGLRLIYFSYDVKMKEKGDIPEGYSVSREKKERFSLILESASTNQTSMYLCASSLSGTSGDEQYFGPGTRLTVT.